The subject of this entry is one T cell receptor (beta chain). The CDR3 consists of 16 residues. The junction had 5 bases not matched to a gene; V was cut back by 3 bases and J by 5 bases. Germline V CDR1 and CDR2: LGHDT, YNNKEL (reference sequence). The data were obtained in a study of blood T cell repertoires in COVID-19. Study-wide context: Spain, Italy and the United States supplied samples that represented acute and convalescent COVID-19. PBMCs, B-cell-depleted T cells, or T cells provided the cDNA or gDNA that made up the material.

Authors' analysis steps: Estimation of nucleated cell counts was performed using reference gene primer amplification. Some clones are missing from TCRdb's copy, which holds only in-frame ones; the method was immunoSEQ multiplex PCR. The DNA gave D and trimming, while V, J and clone size come from that table. The sample holds around 120,000 clones, 70% to 85% seen once. This receptor was taken from a man in his sixties or seventies with active or convalescent COVID-19. The chain carries TRBV3-1 (or the pseudogene TRBV3-2) and TRBJ2-2; 11 nucleotides match TRBD2. The sample consisted of peripheral blood. The CDR3 reads CASSHGLAGRTGELFF. CDR3 bases: TGTGCCAGCAGCCATGGACTAGCGGGTAGAACCGGGGAGCTGTTTTTT.